This TCR beta chain is from a study of T-cell memory formation after mild COVID-19. Regarding the study as a whole: Clones that contracted from day 15 to 85 were balanced CD4/CD8, while later expanders leaned CD4+.

Each CDR3 protein is one row after TCRdb ran MiXCR on the 5' RACE reads. The sample carries 390,000 or so distinct CDR3 sequences, 16% recorded once. Details on this clonotype: Its specificity is not known.

The CDR3 length is 14 residues. V trimming: 6 bases; J trimming: 0 bases; junction bases outside the gene matches: 0. Germline values: CDR1 SGHDN, CDR2 FVKESK. The origin of this receptor is a man aged 18-30 years who had mild COVID-19 (a few samples of this study predate the infection). Cell type and time point are not known. The genes are TRBV14 and TRBJ1-3; 9 bases map to TRBD1. The material sequenced was PBMCs or a T cell subset sorted from them (not recorded which). The CDR3 DNA follows: TGTGCCAGCAGGGGACAGGGCTCTGGAAACACCATATATTTT. This gives the protein CASRGQGSGNTIYF.